This T cell receptor (beta chain) is from a study of long-term antiretroviral therapy in people with HIV. General observations from the study: Collection of the blood took place between the mid-2000s and the late 2010s. The ART regimens in use then may have been less effective than current ones.

Trimming took 6 bases from V and 2 from J; bases not matched to a gene: 1. Per the germline V gene, CDR1 is SEHNR and CDR2 is FQNEAQ (reference sequence). The CDR3 is made up of 12 amino acids. Comment on this clone: Its matching antigen is unknown.

immunoSEQ v3.0 was run at survey level. This table comes from immunoSEQ multiplex PCR, and its TCRdb copy is limited to in-frame clones, with some not included. In the table there are under 20,000 clones, just over 75% of which are singletons. Every donor contributed at least one pre-ART and at least two post-ART PBMC samples. This specimen consisted of unsorted PBMCs, obtained 0.5 years before starting antiretroviral therapy. The chain joins TRBV7-9 to TRBJ2-7; TRBD1 agrees at 7 bases. The clonotype was recovered from a woman in her 50s with HIV. CDR3 loop: CASRQGTYEQYF. CDR3 DNA sequence: TGTGCCAGCAGACAGGGGACCTACGAGCAGTACTTC.